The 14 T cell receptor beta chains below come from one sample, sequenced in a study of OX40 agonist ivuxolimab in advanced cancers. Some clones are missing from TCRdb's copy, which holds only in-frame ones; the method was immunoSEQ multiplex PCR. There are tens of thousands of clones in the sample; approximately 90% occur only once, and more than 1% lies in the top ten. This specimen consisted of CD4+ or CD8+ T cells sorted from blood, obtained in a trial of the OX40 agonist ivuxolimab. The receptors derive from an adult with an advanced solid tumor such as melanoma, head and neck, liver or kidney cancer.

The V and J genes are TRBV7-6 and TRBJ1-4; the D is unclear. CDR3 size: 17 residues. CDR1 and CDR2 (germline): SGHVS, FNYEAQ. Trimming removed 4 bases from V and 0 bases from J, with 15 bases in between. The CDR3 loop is CASSSTPHPATNEKLFF. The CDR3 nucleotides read TGTGCCAGCAGCTCAACCCCCCATCCTGCAACTAATGAAAAACTGTTTTTT.

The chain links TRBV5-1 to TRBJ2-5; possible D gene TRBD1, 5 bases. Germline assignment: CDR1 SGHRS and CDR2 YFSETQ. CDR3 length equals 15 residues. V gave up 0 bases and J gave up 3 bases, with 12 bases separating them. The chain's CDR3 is CASSLGGQGKETQYF. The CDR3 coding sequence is TGCGCCAGCAGCTTGGGAGGTCAGGGTAAAGAGACCCAGTACTTC.

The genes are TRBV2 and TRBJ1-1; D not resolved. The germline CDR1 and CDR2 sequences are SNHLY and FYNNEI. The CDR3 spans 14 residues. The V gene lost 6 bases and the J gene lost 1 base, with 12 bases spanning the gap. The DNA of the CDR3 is TGTGCCAGCAGCAACAGACCAGGGAACACTGAAGCTTTCTTT. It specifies CASSNRPGNTEAFF.

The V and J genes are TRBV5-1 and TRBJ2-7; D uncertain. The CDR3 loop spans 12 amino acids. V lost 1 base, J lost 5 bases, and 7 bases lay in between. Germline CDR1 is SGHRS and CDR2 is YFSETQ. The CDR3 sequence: CASSLSGHEQYF. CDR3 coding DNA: TGCGCCAGCAGCTTGAGTGGTCACGAGCAGTACTTC.

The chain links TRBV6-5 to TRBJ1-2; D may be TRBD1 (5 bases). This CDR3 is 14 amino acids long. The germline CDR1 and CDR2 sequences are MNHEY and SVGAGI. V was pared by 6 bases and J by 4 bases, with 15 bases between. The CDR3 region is CASRPPQDSYGYTF. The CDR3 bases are TGTGCCAGCAGACCACCTCAAGACAGCTATGGCTACACCTTC.

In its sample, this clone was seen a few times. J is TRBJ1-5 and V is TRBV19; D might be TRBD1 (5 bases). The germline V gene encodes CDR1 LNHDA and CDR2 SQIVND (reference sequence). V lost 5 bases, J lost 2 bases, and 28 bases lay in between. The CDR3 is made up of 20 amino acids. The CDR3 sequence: CASSEGVPQRSGIGNQPQHF. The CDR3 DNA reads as TGTGCCAGTAGTGAAGGGGTTCCGCAAAGAAGTGGAATTGGCAATCAGCCCCAGCATTTT.

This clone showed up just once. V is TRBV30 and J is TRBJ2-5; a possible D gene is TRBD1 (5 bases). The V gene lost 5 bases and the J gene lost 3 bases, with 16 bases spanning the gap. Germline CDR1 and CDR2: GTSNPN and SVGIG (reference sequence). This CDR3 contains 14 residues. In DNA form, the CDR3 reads TGTGCCTGGGACCCCTCAGGGCCCAAAGAGACCCAGTACTTC. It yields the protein CAWDPSGPKETQYF.

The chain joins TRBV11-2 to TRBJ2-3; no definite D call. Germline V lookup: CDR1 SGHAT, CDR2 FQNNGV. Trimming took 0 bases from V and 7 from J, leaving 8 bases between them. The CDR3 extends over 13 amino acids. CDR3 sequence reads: CASSLDRLHTQYF. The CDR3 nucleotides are TGTGCCAGCAGCTTAGATCGACTCCATACGCAGTATTTT.

CDR3 residues: CASSDSLLTDTQYF. The DNA for the CDR3 is TGTGCCAGCAGTGACTCTCTCCTTACAGATACGCAGTATTTT. J is TRBJ2-3 and V is TRBV25-1, with D hard to call. The CDR3 is 14 amino acids. Per the germline V gene, CDR1 is MGHDK and CDR2 is SYGVNS. The V gene lost 3 bases and the J gene lost 3 bases, with 10 bases spanning the gap.

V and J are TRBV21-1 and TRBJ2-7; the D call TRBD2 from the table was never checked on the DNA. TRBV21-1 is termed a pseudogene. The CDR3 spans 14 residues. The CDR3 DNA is TGTGCCAGCAGCAAAGTGGGGAGGGGTCGCGAGCAGTACTTC. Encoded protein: CASSKVGRGREQYF.

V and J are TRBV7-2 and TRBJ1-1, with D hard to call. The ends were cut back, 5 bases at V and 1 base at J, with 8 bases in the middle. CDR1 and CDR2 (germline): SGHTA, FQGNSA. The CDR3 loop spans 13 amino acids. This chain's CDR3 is CASSRQQNTEAFF. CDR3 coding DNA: TGTGCCAGCAGCCGACAACAGAACACTGAAGCTTTCTTT.

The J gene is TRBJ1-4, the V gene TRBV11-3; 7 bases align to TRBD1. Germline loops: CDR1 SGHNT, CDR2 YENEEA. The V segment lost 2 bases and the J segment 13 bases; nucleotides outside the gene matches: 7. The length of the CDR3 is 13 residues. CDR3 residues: CASSLSGDRALFF. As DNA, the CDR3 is TGTGCCAGCAGCTTATCAGGAGACAGGGCACTGTTTTTT.

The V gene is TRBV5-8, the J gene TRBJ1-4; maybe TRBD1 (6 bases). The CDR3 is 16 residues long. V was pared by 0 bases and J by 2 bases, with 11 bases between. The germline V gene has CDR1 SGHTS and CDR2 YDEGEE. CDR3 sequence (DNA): TGTGCCAGCAGCTTGGGACAGGATGGGACTAATGAAAAACTGTTTTTT. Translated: CASSLGQDGTNEKLFF.

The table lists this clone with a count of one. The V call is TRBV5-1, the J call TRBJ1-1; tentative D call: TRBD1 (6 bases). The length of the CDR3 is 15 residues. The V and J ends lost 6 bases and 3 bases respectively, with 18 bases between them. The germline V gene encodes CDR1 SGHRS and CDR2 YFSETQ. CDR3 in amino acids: CASTQRGVGDTEAFF. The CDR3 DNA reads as TGCGCCAGCACGCAGAGGGGGGTCGGTGACACTGAAGCTTTCTTT. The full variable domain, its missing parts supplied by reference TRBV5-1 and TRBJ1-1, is KAGVTQTPRYLIKTRGQQVTLSCSPISGHRSVSWYQQTPGQGLQFLFEYFSETQRNKGNFPGRFSGRQFSNSRSEMNVSTLELGDSALYLCASTQRGVGDTEAFFGQGTRLTVV.